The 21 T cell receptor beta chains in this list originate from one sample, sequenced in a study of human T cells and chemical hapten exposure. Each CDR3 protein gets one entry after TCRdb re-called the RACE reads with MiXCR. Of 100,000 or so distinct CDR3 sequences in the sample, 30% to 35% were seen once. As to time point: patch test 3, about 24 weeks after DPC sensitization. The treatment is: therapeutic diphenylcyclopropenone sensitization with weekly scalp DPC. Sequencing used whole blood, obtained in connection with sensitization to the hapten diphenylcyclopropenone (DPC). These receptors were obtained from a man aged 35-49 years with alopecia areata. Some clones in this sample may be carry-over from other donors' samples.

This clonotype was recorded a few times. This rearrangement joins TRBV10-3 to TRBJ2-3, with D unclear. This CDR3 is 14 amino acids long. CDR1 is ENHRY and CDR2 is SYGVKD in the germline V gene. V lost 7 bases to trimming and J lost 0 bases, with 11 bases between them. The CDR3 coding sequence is TGTGCCATCAATAGGAACAGAAGCACAGATACGCAGTATTTT. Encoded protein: CAINRNRSTDTQYF.

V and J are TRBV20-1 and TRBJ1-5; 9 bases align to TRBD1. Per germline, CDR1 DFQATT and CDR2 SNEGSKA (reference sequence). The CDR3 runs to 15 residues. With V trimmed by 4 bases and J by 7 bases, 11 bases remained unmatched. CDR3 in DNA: TGCAGTGCTACCCCGGGACAGGGTTCGGGACAGCCCCAGCATTTT. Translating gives CSATPGQGSGQPQHF.

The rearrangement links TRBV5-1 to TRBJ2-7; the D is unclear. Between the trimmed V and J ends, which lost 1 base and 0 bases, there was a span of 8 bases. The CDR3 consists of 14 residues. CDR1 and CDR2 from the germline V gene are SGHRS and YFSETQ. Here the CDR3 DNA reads TGCGCCAGCAGCTTGTCCCAGGTCTCCTACGAGCAGTACTTC. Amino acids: CASSLSQVSYEQYF.

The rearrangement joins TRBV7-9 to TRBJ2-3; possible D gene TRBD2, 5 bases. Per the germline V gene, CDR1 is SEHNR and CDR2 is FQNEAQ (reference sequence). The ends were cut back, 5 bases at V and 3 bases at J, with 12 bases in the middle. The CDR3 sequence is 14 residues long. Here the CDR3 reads CASSQTTGTDTQYF. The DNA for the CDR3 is TGTGCCAGCAGCCAGACTACCGGGACAGATACGCAGTATTTT.

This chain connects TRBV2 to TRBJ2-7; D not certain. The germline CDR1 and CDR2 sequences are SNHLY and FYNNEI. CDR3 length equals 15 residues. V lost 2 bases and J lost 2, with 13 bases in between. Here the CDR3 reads CASSELETPAYEQYF. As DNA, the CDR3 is TGTGCCAGCAGTGAATTGGAGACCCCGGCCTACGAGCAGTACTTC. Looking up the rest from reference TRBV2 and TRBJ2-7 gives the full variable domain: EPEVTQTPSHQVTQMGQEVILRCVPISNHLYFYWYRQILGQKVEFLVSFYNNEISEKSEIFDDQFSVERPDGSNFTLKIRSTKLEDSAMYFCASSELETPAYEQYFGPGTRLTVT.

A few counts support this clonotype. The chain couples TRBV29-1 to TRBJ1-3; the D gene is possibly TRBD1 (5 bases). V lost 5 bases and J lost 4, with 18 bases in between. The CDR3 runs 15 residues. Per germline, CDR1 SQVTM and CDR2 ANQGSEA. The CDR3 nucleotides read TGCAGCGTTCTCCGGGAGGGGAGAGGCGGAAACACCATATATTTT. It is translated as CSVLREGRGGNTIYF.

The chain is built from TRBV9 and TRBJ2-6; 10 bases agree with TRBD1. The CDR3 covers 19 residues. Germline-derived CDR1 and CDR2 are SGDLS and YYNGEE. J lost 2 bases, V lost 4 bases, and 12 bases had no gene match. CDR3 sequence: CASSHRDRGLLAGANVLTF. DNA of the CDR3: TGTGCCAGCAGCCACCGGGACAGGGGCCTTTTGGCTGGGGCCAACGTCCTGACTTTC.

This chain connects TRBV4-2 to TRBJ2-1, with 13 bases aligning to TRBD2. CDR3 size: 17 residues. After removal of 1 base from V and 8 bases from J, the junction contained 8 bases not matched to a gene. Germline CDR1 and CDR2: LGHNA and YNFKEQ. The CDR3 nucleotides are TGTGCCAGCAGCCAAGGGATGACTAGCGGGGGGTTCTATGAGCAGTTCTTC. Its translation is CASSQGMTSGGFYEQFF.

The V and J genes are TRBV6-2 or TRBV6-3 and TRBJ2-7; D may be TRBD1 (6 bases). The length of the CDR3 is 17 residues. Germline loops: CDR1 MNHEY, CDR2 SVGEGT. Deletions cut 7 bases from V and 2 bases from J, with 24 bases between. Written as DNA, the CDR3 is TGTGCCAGCAAAAACCTCCGGAAGACAGGCCGCCCCTACGAGCAGTACGTC. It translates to CASKNLRKTGRPYEQYV.

The CDR3 protein is CASSPGGRGETQYF. CDR3 coding DNA: TGCGCCAGCAGCCCAGGTGGCCGAGGGGAGACCCAGTACTTC. V gene TRBV5-1 combines with J gene TRBJ2-5; D may be TRBD2 (5 bases). The CDR3 consists of 14 residues. Trimming pared 4 bases from V and 5 bases from J, leaving 15 bases between. Germline V gene sequence: CDR1 SGHRS, CDR2 YFSETQ.

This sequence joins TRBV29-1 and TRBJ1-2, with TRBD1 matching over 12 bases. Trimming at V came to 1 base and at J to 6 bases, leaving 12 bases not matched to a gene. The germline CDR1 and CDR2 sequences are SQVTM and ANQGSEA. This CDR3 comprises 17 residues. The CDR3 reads CSVEGGTGGAYGDGYTF. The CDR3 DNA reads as TGCAGCGTTGAAGGAGGGACAGGGGGCGCTTATGGTGATGGCTACACCTTC.

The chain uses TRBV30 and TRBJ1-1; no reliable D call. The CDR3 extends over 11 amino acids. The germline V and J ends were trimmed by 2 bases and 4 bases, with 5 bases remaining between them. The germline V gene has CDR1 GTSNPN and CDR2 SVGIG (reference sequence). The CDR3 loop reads CAWSRGTEAFF. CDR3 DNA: TGTGCCTGGAGTCGGGGCACTGAAGCTTTCTTT.

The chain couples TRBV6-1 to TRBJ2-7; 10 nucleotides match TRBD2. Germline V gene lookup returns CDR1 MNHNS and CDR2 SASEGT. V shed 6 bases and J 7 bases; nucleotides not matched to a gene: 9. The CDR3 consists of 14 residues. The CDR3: CASRPTSGKGEQYF. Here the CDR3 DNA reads TGTGCCAGCAGGCCAACTAGCGGGAAGGGTGAGCAGTACTTC.

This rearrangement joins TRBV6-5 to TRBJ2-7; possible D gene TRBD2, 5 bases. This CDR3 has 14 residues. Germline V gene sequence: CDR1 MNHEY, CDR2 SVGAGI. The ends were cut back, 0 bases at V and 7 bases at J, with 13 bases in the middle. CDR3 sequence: CASSYSKSRGEQYF. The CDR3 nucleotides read TGTGCCAGCAGTTACTCGAAATCCCGAGGGGAGCAGTACTTC.

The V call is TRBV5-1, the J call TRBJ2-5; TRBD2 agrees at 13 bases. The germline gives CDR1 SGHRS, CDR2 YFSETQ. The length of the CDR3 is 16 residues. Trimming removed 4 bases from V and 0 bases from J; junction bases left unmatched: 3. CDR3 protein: CASSPGLAGDQETQYF. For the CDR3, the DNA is TGCGCCAGCAGCCCCGGACTAGCGGGGGACCAAGAGACCCAGTACTTC.

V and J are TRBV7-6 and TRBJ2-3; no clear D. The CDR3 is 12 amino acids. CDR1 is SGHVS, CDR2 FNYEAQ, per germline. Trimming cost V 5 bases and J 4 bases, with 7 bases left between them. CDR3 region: CASSAQADTQYF. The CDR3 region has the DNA TGTGCCAGCAGCGCCCAGGCAGATACGCAGTATTTT.

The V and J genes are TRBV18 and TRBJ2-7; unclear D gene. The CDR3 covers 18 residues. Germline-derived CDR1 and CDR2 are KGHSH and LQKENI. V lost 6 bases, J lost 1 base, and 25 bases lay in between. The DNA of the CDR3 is TGTGCCAGCTCGAGCTCGGGCCCTTCCGGAGCTCAATCCTACGAGCAGTACGTC. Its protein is CASSSSGPSGAQSYEQYV.

The CDR3 protein is CASSLTEGTDTQYF. Written as DNA, the CDR3 is TGCGCCAGCAGCCTTACAGAAGGCACAGATACGCAGTATTTT. The J gene is TRBJ2-3, the V gene TRBV4-3; unclear D gene. The CDR3 covers 14 residues. From germline, CDR1 is LGHNA and CDR2 YSLEER. Trimming stripped 4 bases from V and 1 base from J, with 9 bases between.

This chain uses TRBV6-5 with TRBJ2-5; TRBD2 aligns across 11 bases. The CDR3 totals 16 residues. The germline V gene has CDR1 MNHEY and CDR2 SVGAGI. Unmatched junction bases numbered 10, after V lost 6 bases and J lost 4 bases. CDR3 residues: CASRNSGRAQVETQYF. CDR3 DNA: TGTGCCAGCAGAAATAGCGGGAGGGCCCAGGTAGAGACCCAGTACTTC.

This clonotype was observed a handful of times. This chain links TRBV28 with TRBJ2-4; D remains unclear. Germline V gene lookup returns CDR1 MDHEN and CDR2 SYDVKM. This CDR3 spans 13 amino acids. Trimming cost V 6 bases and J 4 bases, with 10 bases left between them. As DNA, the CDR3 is TGTGCCAGCAGCTACGTCAGGAAAAACATTCAGTACTTC. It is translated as CASSYVRKNIQYF.

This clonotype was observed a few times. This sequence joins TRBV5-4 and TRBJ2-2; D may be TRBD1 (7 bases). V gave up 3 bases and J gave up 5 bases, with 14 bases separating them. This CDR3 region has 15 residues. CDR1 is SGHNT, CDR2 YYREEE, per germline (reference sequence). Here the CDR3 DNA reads TGTGCCAGCAGCTGGGCGGGACAGACGACCGGGGAGCTGTTTTTT. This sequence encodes CASSWAGQTTGELFF.